This T cell receptor (beta chain) was recovered during a study of vaccination and CD4 T cells after COVID-19. Across the study: Overlapping SARS-CoV-2, HCoV-NL63, HCoV-OC43 and HCoV-229E spike peptides were used to stimulate cells. General study points: A median roughly 84% of convalescent patients' SARS-CoV-2-reactive clones emerged only after vaccination. Convalescent patient numbers were relatively low, with no early post-infection timepoints.

V was pared by 6 bases and J by 5 bases, with 6 bases of the junction left unmatched. Germline V gene lookup returns CDR1 MNHEY and CDR2 SMNVEV (reference sequence). The length of the CDR3 is 14 residues. The table lists this clonotype with a few counts. Its antigen is as yet unknown. The sample's treatment: roughly ten-day PBMC culture with coronavirus spike peptide pools or control peptides (ViraFEST assay). Sequence data for DNA of cultured CD4+ T cells were generated by the Oncomine TCR Beta short-read assay. The source of extracted genomic DNA was cultured CD4+ T cells. TCRdb passed the PCR reads through MiXCR, listing each CDR3 protein once. Here the sample spans about 17,000 distinct CDR3 sequences, roughly half being singletons.

This clonotype was obtained from a human donor who had recovered from COVID-19. The chain uses TRBV27 and TRBJ2-7; 11 bases fit TRBD2. The sample consisted of CD4+ T cells from blood, cultured in vitro. CDR3 amino acids: CASRLAGGPNEQYF. As DNA, the CDR3 is TGTGCCAGCAGGTTAGCGGGAGGGCCCAACGAGCAGTACTTC.